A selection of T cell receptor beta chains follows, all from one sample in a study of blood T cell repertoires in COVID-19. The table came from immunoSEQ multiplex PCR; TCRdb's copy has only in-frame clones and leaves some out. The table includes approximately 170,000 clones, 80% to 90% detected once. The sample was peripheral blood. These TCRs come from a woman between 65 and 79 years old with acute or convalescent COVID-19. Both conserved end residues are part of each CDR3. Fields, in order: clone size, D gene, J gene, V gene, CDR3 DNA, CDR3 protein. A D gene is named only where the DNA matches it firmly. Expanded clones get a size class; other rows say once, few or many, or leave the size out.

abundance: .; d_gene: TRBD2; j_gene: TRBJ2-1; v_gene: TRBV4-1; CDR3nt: TGCGCCAGCAGCAGAACCGGACTAGCGGGAGCGGGTTCTTACAATGAGCAGTTCTTC; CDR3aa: CASSRTGLAGAGSYNEQFF
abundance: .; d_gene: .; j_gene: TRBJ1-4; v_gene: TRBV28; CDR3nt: TGTGCCAGCAGTTTAGGTCCTGACAGCCTTAATGAAAAACTGTTTTTT; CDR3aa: CASSLGPDSLNEKLFF
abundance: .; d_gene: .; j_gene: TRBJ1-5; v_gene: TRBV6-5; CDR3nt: TGTGCCAGCAGCTCAGGAAGGGGACAACCCCAGCATTTT; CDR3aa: CASSSGRGQPQHF
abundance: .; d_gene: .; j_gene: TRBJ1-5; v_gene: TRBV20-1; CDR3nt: TGCAGTGCTAGTTCCCTAGGCAATCAGCCCCAGCATTTT; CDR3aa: CSASSLGNQPQHF
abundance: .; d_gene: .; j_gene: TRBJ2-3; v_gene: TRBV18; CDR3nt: TGTGCCAGCTCACCACCGGGGGCAGGGCGTAGGGGCACAGATACGCAGTATTTT; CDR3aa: CASSPPGAGRRGTDTQYF
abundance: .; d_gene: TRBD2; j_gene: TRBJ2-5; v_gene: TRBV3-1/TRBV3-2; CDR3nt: TGTGCCAGCAGCCAAGCTAGCGGGGGGGTAGAGACCCAGTACTTC; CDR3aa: CASSQASGGVETQYF
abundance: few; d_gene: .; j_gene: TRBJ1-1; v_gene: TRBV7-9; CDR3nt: TGTGCCAGCACCATTGAGGCGAACACTGAAGCTTTCTTT; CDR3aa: CASTIEANTEAFF
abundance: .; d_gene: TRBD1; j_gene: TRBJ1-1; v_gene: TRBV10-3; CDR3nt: TGTGCCATCAAGGAGACAGGGGTGAACACTGAAGCTTTCTTT; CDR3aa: CAIKETGVNTEAFF
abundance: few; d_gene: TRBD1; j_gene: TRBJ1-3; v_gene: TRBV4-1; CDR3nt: TGCGCCAGCAGCCCGAACCCAGCAGGGGGCTCTGGAAACACCATATATTTT; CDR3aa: CASSPNPAGGSGNTIYF
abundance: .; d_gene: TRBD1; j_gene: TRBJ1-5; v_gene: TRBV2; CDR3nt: TGTGCCAGCAGTCCGCGACTGGACAGGTACAATCAGCCCCAGCATTTT; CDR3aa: CASSPRLDRYNQPQHF
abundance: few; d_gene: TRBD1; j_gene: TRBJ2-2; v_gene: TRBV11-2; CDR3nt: TGTGCCAGTTTACCCGGGACAGGGATTCCCGGGGAGCTGTTTTTT; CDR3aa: CASLPGTGIPGELFF
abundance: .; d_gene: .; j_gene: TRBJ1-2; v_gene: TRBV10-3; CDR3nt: TGTGCCATCAGGGTGGGGCCCCGTGGTGTGAGCTACACCTTC; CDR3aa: CAIRVGPRGVSYTF
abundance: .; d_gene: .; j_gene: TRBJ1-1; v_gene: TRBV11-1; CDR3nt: TGTGCCAGCAGCTCTAGGGGTCCAACAGGAGTTGAAGCTTTCTTT; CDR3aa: CASSSRGPTGVEAFF
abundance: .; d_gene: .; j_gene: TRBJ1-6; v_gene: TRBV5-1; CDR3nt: TGCGCCAGCAGCTTGGACGGCAGGGATAATTCACCCCTCCACTTT; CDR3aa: CASSLDGRDNSPLHF
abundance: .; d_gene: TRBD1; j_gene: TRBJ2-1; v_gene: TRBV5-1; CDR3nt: TGCGCCAGCAGCTGGAAACAGGGGAGCATATACAATGAGCAGTTCTTC; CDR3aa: CASSWKQGSIYNEQFF
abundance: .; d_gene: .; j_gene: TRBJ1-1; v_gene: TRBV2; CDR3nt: TGTGCCAGCAGCCGGGATTGGAACACTGAAGCTTTCTTT; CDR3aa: CASSRDWNTEAFF
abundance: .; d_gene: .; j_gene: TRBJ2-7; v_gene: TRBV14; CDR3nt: TGTGCCAGCAGCCAAGATCCAGGGAGGACCTACGAGCAGTACTTC; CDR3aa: CASSQDPGRTYEQYF
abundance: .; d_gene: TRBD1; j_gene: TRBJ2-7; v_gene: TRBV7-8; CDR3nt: TGTGCCAGCAGCAGAAAGGACAGGGAAGCCTACGAGCAGTACTTC; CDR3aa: CASSRKDREAYEQYF
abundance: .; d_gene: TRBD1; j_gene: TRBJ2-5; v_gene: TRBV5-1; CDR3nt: TGCGCCAGCAGCTCTAGGGACAGGGAAGAGACCCAGTACTTC; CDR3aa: CASSSRDREETQYF
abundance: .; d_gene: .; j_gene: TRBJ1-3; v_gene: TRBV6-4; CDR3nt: TGTGCCAGCAGTGACTCACGTACATCTGGAAACACCATATATTTT; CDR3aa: CASSDSRTSGNTIYF
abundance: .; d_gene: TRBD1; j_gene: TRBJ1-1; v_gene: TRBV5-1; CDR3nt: TGCGCCAGCAGGTCAGGGGGCGTGAACACTGAAGCTTTCTTT; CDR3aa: CASRSGGVNTEAFF
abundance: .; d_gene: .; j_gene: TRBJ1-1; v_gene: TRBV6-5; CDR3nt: TGTGCCAGCAGTTACTCGGCCAACACTGAAGCTTTCTTT; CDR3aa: CASSYSANTEAFF
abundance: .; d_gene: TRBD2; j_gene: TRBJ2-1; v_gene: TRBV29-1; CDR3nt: TGCAGCGTCGAGGGGCTAGCGGGGGGGTATCATGAGCAGTTCTTC; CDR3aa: CSVEGLAGGYHEQFF
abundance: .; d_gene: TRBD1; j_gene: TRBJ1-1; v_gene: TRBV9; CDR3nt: TGTGCCAGCAGCGTAAATGTGGACGGACAGACAGGGGTGGTTGAAGCTTTCTTT; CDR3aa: CASSVNVDGQTGVVEAFF
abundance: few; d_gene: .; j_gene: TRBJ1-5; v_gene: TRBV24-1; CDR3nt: TGTGCCACCAGCGGTTCCGGGGGCAATCAGCCCCAGCATTTT; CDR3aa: CATSGSGGNQPQHF
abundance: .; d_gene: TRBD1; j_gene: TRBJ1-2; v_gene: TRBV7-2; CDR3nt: TGTGCCAGCAGTCTACTCACGACAGGGTTGGTGATTGGCTACACCTTC; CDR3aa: CASSLLTTGLVIGYTF
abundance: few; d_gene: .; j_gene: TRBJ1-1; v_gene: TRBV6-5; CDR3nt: TGTGCCAGCAGTTACTCCTACAGGAGGAACACTGAAGCTTTCTTT; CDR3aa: CASSYSYRRNTEAFF